This T cell receptor (beta chain) derives from a study of blood T cell repertoires in COVID-19. Study-level background: The United States, Italy and Spain supplied acute and convalescent COVID-19 samples. T cells, B-cell-depleted T cells, or PBMCs supplied cDNA or gDNA.

Original methodology: Amplification from reference gene primers served as the basis for estimated nucleated cell counts. Some clones are missing from TCRdb's copy, which holds only in-frame ones; the method was immunoSEQ multiplex PCR. The V and J calls and clone size come from that table; D and trimming were worked out from the DNA. The table lists 200,000 to 300,000 clones, roughly four fifths of them singletons. The CDR3 covers 16 residues. After removal of 0 bases from V and 6 bases from J, the junction contained 9 bases not matched to a gene. The V gene's germline CDR1 is MNHEY and CDR2 SVGAGI. This receptor was identified in a man in his forties or fifties with acute or convalescent COVID-19. The material sequenced was peripheral blood. V is TRBV6-5 and J is TRBJ1-2; 8 nucleotides align to TRBD1. For the CDR3, the DNA is TGTGCCAGCAGTTACTCCGAACAGGGGGTCAGCGATGGCTACACCTTC. Protein product: CASSYSEQGVSDGYTF.